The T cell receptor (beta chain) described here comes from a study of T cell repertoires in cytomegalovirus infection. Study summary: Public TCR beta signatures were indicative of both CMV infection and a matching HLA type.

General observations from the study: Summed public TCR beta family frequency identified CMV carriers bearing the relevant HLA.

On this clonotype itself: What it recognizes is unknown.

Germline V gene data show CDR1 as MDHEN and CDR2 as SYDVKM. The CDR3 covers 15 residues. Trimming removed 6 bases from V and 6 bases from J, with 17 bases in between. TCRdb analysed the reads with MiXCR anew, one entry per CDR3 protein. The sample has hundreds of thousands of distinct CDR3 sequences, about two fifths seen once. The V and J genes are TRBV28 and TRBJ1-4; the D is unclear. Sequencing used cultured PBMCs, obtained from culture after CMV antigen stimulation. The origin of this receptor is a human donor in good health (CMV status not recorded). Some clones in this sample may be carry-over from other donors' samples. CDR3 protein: CASRRTGLSYEKLFF. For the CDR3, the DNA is TGTGCCAGCAGACGGACCGGTTTATCGTATGAAAAACTGTTTTTT. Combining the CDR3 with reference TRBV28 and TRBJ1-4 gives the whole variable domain DVKVTQSSRYLVKRTGEKVFLECVQDMDHENMFWYRQDPGLGLRLIYFSYDVKMKEKGDIPEGYSVSREKKERFSLILESASTNQTSMYLCASRRTGLSYEKLFFGSGTQLSVL.